This TCR beta chain stems from a study of control samples from healthy donors and cancer patients. The germline CDR1 and CDR2 sequences are KGHDR and SFDVKD. V was shortened by 7 bases and J by 4 bases, with 12 bases between the two germline ends. The CDR3 consists of 13 residues. Produced via immunoSEQ multiplex PCR; TCRdb's table is partial and in-frame only. The sample holds nearly 200,000 clones, roughly nine tenths seen once. V and J are TRBV24-1 and TRBJ1-2, with a weak D call TRBD1 (5 bases). The specimen was blood. The sequence was collected from a man aged 30 to 39 in good health. As DNA, the CDR3 is TGTGCCACCAGCGCGGGACCCTTCTATGGCTACACCTTC. This encodes CATSAGPFYGYTF.